This TCR beta chain was sequenced for a study of T cells in Graves' hyperthyroidism and ophthalmopathy. This clonotype was seen at least ten times. Uncontrolled infection, other autoimmune disease, pregnancy or lactation barred patients from enrollment. From 8.5 to 10 ml of fresh peripheral blood, PBMCs were isolated. RNA transcripts served as the template for amplifying TCR beta CDR3 regions. A first-round RT-PCR of the TCR CDR3 used the HTBI primer set. TCRdb called the multiplex PCR reads again in MiXCR, with one record for every CDR3 protein. Among some 570,000 distinct CDR3 sequences listed, over 15% were seen once. Trimming removed 1 base at V and 7 bases at J, with 14 bases between. The CDR3 covers 14 residues. CDR1 and CDR2 from the germline V gene are DFQATT and SNEGSKA (reference sequence).

This sequence was found in a woman between 18 and 29 years old with Graves' ophthalmopathy. Sequenced: blood. V is TRBV20-1 and J is TRBJ2-1; a possible D gene is TRBD2 (6 bases). The CDR3 is CSARVAGPENEQFF. CDR3 nucleotide sequence: TGCAGTGCTAGAGTCGCGGGGCCTGAGAATGAGCAGTTCTTC.